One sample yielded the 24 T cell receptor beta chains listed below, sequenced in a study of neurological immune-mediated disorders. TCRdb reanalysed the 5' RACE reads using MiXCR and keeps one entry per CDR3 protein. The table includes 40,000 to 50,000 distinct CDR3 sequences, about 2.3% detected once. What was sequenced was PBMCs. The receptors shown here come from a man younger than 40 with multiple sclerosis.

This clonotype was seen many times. The CDR3 bases are TGCAGCGTAGGGACCAGCCAAGTCTCCTACGAGCAGTACTTC. Translation: CSVGTSQVSYEQYF. The V and J genes are TRBV29-1 and TRBJ2-7; D could derive from TRBD1 or TRBD2 (5 bases each). Per germline, CDR1 SQVTM and CDR2 ANQGSEA. Trimming shortened V by 6 bases and J by 0 bases, and 15 bases separated the two germline ends. The CDR3 covers 14 residues.

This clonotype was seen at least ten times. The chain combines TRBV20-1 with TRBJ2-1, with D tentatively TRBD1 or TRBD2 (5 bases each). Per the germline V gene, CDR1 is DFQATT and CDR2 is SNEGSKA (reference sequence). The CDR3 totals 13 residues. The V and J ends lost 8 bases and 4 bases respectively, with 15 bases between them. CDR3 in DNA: TGCAGTCCCAGGGAGCAGTCGTACAATGAGCAGTTCTTC. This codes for CSPREQSYNEQFF.

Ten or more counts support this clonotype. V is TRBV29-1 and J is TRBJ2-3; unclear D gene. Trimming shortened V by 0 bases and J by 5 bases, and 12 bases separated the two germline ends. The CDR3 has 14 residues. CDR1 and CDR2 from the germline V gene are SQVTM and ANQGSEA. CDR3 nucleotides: TGCAGCGTTGAAGATCACAGAGCAGGAGATACGCAGTATTTT. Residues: CSVEDHRAGDTQYF.

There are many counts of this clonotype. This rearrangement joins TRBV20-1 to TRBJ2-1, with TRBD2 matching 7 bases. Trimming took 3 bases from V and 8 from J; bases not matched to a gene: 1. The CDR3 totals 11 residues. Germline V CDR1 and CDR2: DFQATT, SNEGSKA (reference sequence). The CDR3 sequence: CSASAGDEQFF. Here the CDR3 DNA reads TGCAGTGCTAGCGCGGGAGATGAGCAGTTCTTC.

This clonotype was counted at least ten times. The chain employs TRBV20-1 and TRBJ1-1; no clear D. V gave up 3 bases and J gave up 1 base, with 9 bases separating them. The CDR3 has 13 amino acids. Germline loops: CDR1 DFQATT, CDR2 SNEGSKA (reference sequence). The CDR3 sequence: CSASPGPNTEAFF. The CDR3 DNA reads TGCAGTGCTAGCCCGGGCCCGAACACTGAAGCTTTCTTT.

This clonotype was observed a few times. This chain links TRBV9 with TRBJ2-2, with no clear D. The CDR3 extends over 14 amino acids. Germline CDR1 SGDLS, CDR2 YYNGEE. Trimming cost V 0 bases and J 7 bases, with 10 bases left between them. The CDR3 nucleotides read TGTGCCAGCAGCGTAGATTACGATGGCGGGGAGCTGTTTTTT. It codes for CASSVDYDGGELFF.

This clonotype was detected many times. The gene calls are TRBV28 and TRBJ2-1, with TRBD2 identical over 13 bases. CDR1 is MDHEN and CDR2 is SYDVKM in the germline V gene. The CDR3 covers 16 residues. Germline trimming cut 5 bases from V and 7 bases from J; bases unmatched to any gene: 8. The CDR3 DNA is TGTGCCAGCAGTCGACCGGGACTAGCGGGATCGAATGAGCAGTTCTTC. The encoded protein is CASSRPGLAGSNEQFF.

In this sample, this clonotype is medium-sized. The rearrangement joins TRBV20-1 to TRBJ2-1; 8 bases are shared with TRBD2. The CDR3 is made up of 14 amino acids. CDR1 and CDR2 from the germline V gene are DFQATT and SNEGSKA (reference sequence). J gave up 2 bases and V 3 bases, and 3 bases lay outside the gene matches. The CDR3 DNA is TGCAGTGCTAGTACGGGGGGGCCCTACAATGAGCAGTTCTTC. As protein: CSASTGGPYNEQFF.

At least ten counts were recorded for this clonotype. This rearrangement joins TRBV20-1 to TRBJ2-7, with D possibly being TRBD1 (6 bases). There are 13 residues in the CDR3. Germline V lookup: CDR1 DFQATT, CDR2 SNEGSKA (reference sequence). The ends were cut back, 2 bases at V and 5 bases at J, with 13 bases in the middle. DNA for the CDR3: TGCAGTGCTAGAAACAGGGCCGGGGACGAGCAGTACTTC. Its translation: CSARNRAGDEQYF.

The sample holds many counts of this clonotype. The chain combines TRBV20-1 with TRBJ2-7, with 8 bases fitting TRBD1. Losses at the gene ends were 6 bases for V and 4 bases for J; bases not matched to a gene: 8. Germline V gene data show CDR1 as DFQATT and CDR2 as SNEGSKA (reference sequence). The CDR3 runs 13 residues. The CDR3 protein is CSAPGQEIYEQYF. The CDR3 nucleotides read TGCAGTGCCCCGGGACAGGAGATTTACGAGCAGTACTTC.

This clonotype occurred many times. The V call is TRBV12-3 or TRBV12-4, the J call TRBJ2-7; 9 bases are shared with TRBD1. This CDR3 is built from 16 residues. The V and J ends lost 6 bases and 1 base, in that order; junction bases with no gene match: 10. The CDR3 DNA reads TGTGCCAGCAGACCTACCGGGACAGGGTTTTCCTACGAGCAGTACTTC. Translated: CASRPTGTGFSYEQYF.

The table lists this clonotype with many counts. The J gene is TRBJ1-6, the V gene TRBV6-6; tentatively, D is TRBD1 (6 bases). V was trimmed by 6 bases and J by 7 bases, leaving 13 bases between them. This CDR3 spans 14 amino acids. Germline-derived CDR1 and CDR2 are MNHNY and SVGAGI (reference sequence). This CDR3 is CASSYRVANSPLHF. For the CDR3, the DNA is TGTGCCAGCAGCTACAGGGTAGCAAATTCACCCCTCCACTTT.

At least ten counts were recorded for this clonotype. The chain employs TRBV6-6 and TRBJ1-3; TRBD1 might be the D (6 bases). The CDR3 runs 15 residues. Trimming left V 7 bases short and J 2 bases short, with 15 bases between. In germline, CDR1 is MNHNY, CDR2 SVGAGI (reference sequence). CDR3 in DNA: TGTGCCAGCACCCTAGGGGGTGTTCCTGGAAACACCATATATTTT. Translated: CASTLGGVPGNTIYF.

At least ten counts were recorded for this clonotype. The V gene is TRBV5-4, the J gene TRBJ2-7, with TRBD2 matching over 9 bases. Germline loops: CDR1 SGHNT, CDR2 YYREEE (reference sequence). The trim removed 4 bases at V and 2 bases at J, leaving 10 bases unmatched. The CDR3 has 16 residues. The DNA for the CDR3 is TGTGCCAGCAGCCCGGAGGGGCTAGCGGGGACCTACGAGCAGTACTTC. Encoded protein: CASSPEGLAGTYEQYF.

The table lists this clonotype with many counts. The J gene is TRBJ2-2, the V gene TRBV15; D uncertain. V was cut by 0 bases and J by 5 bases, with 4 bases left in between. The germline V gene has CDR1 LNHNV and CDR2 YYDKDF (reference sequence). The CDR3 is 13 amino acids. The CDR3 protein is CATSRESTGELFF. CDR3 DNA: TGTGCCACCAGCAGAGAAAGTACCGGGGAGCTGTTTTTT.

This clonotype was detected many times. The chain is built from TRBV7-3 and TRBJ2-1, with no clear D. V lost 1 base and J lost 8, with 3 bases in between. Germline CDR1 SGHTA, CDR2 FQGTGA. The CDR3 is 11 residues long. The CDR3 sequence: CASSLIDEQFF. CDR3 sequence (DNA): TGTGCCAGCAGCTTAATAGATGAGCAGTTCTTC.

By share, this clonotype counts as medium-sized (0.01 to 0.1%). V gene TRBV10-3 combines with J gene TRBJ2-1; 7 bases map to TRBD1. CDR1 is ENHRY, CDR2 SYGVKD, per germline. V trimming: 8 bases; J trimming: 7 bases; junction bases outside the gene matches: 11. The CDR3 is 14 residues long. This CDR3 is CAIGGQVGENEQFF. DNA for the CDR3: TGTGCCATCGGAGGACAGGTAGGAGAAAATGAGCAGTTCTTC.

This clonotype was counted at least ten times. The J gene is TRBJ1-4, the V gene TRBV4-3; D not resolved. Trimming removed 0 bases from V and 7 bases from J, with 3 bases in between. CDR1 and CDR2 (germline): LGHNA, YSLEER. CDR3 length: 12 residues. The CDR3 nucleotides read TGCGCCAGCAGCCAAGACAGTGAAAAACTGTTTTTT. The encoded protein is CASSQDSEKLFF.

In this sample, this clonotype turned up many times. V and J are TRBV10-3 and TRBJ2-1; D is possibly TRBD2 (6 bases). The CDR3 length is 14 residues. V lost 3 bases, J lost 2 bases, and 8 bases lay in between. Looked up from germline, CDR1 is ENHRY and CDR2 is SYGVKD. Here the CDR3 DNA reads TGTGCCATCAGTGAACGCGGGACCTACAATGAGCAGTTCTTC. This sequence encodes CAISERGTYNEQFF.

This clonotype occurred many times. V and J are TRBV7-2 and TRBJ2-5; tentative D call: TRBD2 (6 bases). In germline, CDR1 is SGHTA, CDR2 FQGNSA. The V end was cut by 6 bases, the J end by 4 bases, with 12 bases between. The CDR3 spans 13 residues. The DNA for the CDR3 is TGTGCCAGCAGTGGTGCGGGAAGAGAGACCCAGTACTTC. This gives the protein CASSGAGRETQYF.

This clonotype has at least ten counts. CDR3 DNA sequence: TGTGCCAGCAGCCCCCGGGCCGGGAGCCGGGATTCACAAGAGACCCAGTACTTC. Translated, it gives CASSPRAGSRDSQETQYF. The V and J genes are TRBV9 and TRBJ2-5, with D perhaps TRBD2 (6 bases). Germline V gene lookup returns CDR1 SGDLS and CDR2 YYNGEE. The ends were cut back, 4 bases at V and 2 bases at J, with 24 bases in the middle. The CDR3 covers 18 residues.

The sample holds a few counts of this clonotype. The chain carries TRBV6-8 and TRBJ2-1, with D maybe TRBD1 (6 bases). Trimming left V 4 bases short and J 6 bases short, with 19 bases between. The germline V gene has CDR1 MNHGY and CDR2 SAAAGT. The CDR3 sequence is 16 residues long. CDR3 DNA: TGTGCCAGCAGTTTCTCAGGGGTTTTGTTGTGCAATGAGCAGTTCTTC. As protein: CASSFSGVLLCNEQFF.

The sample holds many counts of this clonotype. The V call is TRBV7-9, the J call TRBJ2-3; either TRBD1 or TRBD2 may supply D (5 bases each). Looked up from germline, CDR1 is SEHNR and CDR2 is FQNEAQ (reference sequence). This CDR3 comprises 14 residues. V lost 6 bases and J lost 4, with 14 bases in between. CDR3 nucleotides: TGTGCCAGCAGTTCTACGAGGGGCGCAGATACGCAGTATTTT. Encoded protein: CASSSTRGADTQYF.

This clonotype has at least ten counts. The CDR3, as DNA: TGTGCCAGCAGCTTGGAGGGACAGGGCAAAAAACTGTTTTTT. The encoded protein is CASSLEGQGKKLFF. The chain combines TRBV5-5 with TRBJ1-4; 9 bases are a match to TRBD1. The V gene end was trimmed by 0 bases and the J gene end by 9 bases; junction bases not matched to a gene: 3. CDR1 SGHKS and CDR2 YYEKEE come from the germline V gene (reference sequence). There are 14 residues in the CDR3.